These 19 T cell receptor beta chains were all obtained from the same sample, sequenced in a study of blood T cell repertoires in COVID-19 (dated by TCRdb to the early 2020s). The receptor library was made with the immunoSEQ multiplex PCR assay. The clones in this table, taken by TCRdb from immuneACCESS, are in-frame only. Not every clone is retained; where verified, under half of the shortfall comes from an unresolved V gene, and the cause of the rest is unknown. In all, the sample holds 110,000 or so clones, and over 75% of those were seen once. Around 3.9% of the sample comes from the top ten. The sequencing sample was made of peripheral blood. The receptors here all came from a man aged 45-65 years with acute or convalescent COVID-19.

The rearrangement joins TRBV6-5 to TRBJ2-1, with 7 positions matching TRBD2. Looked up from germline, CDR1 is MNHEY and CDR2 is SVGAGI. Losses at the gene ends were 3 bases for V and 10 bases for J; bases not matched to a gene: 15. This CDR3 has 16 amino acids. This CDR3 reads CASSYQSGMLSGEQFF. DNA of the CDR3: TGTGCCAGCAGTTATCAAAGCGGGATGCTGTCAGGAGAGCAGTTCTTC.

The chain uses TRBV28 and TRBJ1-4; TRBD1 aligns across 7 bases. Germline V gene lookup returns CDR1 MDHEN and CDR2 SYDVKM. The V gene end was trimmed by 2 bases and the J gene end by 8 bases; junction bases not matched to a gene: 5. This CDR3 has 14 amino acids. The CDR3 DNA is TGTGCCAGCAGTTTAGGACAGGTGGCAGAAAAACTGTTTTTT. It is translated as CASSLGQVAEKLFF.

This rearrangement joins TRBV14 to TRBJ2-1; D unclear. CDR1 is SGHDN and CDR2 is FVKESK in the germline V gene. V was clipped by 1 base and J by 10 bases, with 5 bases between them. This CDR3 has 11 residues. CDR3 in amino acids: CASSQAQEQFF. In DNA form, the CDR3 reads TGTGCCAGCAGCCAAGCTCAGGAGCAGTTCTTC.

The chain couples TRBV6-5 to TRBJ2-7; 8 positions match TRBD2. The CDR3 sequence is 10 residues long. V lost 8 bases to trimming and J lost 9 bases; unmatched junction nucleotides: 3. Germline V CDR1 and CDR2: MNHEY, SVGAGI. The CDR3 sequence: CASRGRLQYF. The CDR3 nucleotides are TGTGCCAGCCGCGGGAGGCTGCAGTACTTC.

V and J are TRBV10-3 and TRBJ2-3; 7 bases align to TRBD2. V dropped 6 bases and J dropped 1; count of bases not matched to a gene: 7. The CDR3 is 15 amino acids. The germline gives CDR1 ENHRY, CDR2 SYGVKD. DNA of the CDR3: TGTGCCATCAGGGAGACTAGCACAGGCACAGATACGCAGTATTTT. This translates into CAIRETSTGTDTQYF.

This clone was seen just once. The V gene is TRBV18, the J gene TRBJ1-1; 7 nucleotides align to TRBD1. J lost 7 bases, V lost 4 bases, and 9 bases had no gene match. Germline V gene sequence: CDR1 KGHSH, CDR2 LQKENI. The CDR3 loop spans 14 amino acids. CDR3 sequence: CASSLGGISDEAFF. In DNA form, the CDR3 reads TGTGCCAGCTCACTAGGGGGCATTTCAGATGAAGCTTTCTTT.

The rearrangement joins TRBV3-1 (or the pseudogene TRBV3-2) to TRBJ2-2; D might be TRBD2 (6 bases). V lost 0 bases and J 6 bases, leaving 14 bases between the germline ends. CDR1 LGHDT and CDR2 YNNKEL come from the germline V gene (reference sequence). This CDR3 is 16 amino acids long. The CDR3, as DNA: TGTGCCAGCAGCCAAGAGGGACTGGGCTTCCCCGGGGAGCTGTTTTTT. Its protein is CASSQEGLGFPGELFF.

The rearrangement joins TRBV19 to TRBJ2-1; TRBD2 matches at 11 bases. The CDR3 sequence is 15 residues long. J gave up 4 bases and V 5 bases, and 4 bases lay outside the gene matches. Germline lookup yields CDR1 LNHDA and CDR2 SQIVND (reference sequence). This CDR3 is CASSLASGGYNEQFF. CDR3 nucleotides: TGTGCCAGTAGTCTAGCTAGCGGGGGGTACAATGAGCAGTTCTTC.

V is TRBV6-5 and J is TRBJ2-4; weak D call: TRBD2 (5 bases). The CDR3 loop spans 13 amino acids. The germline V gene encodes CDR1 MNHEY and CDR2 SVGAGI. V was clipped by 7 bases and J by 0 bases, with 7 bases between them. CDR3 DNA sequence: TGTGCCAGCATTGGACTAGCCAAAAACATTCAGTACTTC. Its protein product is CASIGLAKNIQYF.

The gene calls are TRBV18 and TRBJ2-7, with D perhaps matching TRBD2 (5 bases). Per the germline V gene, CDR1 is KGHSH and CDR2 is LQKENI. This CDR3 comprises 13 residues. V was pared by 5 bases and J by 0 bases, with 8 bases between. DNA for the CDR3: TGTGCCAGCTCATATACTAGCTCCTACGAGCAGTACTTC. Its protein is CASSYTSSYEQYF.

This chain joins TRBV3-1 (or the pseudogene TRBV3-2) and TRBJ1-2; 9 bases fit TRBD1. Germline V gene data show CDR1 as LGHDT and CDR2 as YNNKEL (reference sequence). Trimming removed 4 bases from V and 5 bases from J; junction bases left unmatched: 8. The length of the CDR3 is 15 residues. CDR3 sequence: CASSLGGTGWYGYTF. CDR3 sequence (DNA): TGTGCCAGCAGCCTCGGCGGGACAGGGTGGTATGGCTACACCTTC.

V is TRBV5-4 and J is TRBJ2-3; no clear D. Deletions cut 3 bases from V and 10 bases from J, with 15 bases between. Germline CDR1 reads SGHNT; CDR2 reads YYREEE (reference sequence). The CDR3 sequence is 13 residues long. Here the CDR3 DNA reads TGTGCCAGCAGCTCGCTTGAACTACACTCGCAGTATTTT. Protein product: CASSSLELHSQYF. The full variable domain, its missing parts supplied by reference TRBV5-4 and TRBJ2-3, is ETGVTQSPTHLIKTRGQQVTLRCSSQSGHNTVSWYQQALGQGPQFIFQYYREEENGRGNFPPRFSGLQFPNYSSELNVNALELDDSALYLCASSSLELHSQYFGPGTRLTVL.

The chain couples TRBV10-1 to TRBJ2-1; the match to TRBD2 covers 8 bases. Germline values: CDR1 WNHNN, CDR2 SYGVQD (reference sequence). The CDR3 covers 15 residues. V lost 5 bases to trimming and J lost 7 bases; unmatched junction nucleotides: 10. The CDR3: CASSPHSGDFNEQFF. In DNA, the CDR3 is TGCGCCAGCAGTCCACATAGCGGGGATTTTAATGAGCAGTTCTTC.

The chain uses TRBV11-2 and TRBJ2-1; a possible D gene is TRBD2 (6 bases). The ends were cut back, 1 base at V and 7 bases at J, with 11 bases in the middle. This CDR3 has 14 residues. The germline V gene has CDR1 SGHAT and CDR2 FQNNGV. The CDR3 protein is CASSLGQGGNEQFF. The CDR3, as DNA: TGTGCCAGCAGCTTAGGACAAGGAGGGAATGAGCAGTTCTTC.

The rearrangement uses TRBV5-1 and TRBJ2-7, with D possibly being TRBD2 (5 bases). The V end lost 1 base, the J end lost 0 bases, and 11 bases lay between the germline ends. The CDR3 spans 15 residues. Germline assignment: CDR1 SGHRS and CDR2 YFSETQ. The CDR3 spells CASSLTTGSSYEQYF. The CDR3 coding sequence is TGCGCCAGCAGCTTGACGACGGGGAGCTCCTACGAGCAGTACTTC.

This chain joins TRBV25-1 and TRBJ1-1, with D possibly being TRBD1 (5 bases). CDR3 size: 13 residues. The germline gives CDR1 MGHDK, CDR2 SYGVNS. V lost 1 base, J lost 6 bases, and 9 bases lay in between. The CDR3 reads CASSEFSGAEAFF. CDR3 nucleotide sequence: TGTGCCAGCAGTGAATTTTCGGGGGCTGAAGCTTTCTTT.

The rearrangement uses TRBV5-6 and TRBJ2-3; TRBD1 is a possible D gene (5 bases). The CDR3 is 14 residues long. Germline V gene data show CDR1 as SGHDT and CDR2 as YYEEEE. V was clipped by 0 bases and J by 2 bases, with 7 bases between them. This CDR3 is CASSLEGSTDTQYF. The CDR3 nucleotides are TGTGCCAGCAGCTTGGAGGGGTCCACAGATACGCAGTATTTT.

V usage is TRBV3-1 (or the pseudogene TRBV3-2) and J usage is TRBJ2-2; D remains ambiguous. Germline lookup yields CDR1 LGHDT and CDR2 YNNKEL (reference sequence). The CDR3 has 12 amino acids. V was pared by 1 base and J by 6 bases, with 3 bases between. The CDR3 coding sequence is TGTGCCAGCAGCCAAGGAGCCGGGGAGCTGTTTTTT. Translation: CASSQGAGELFF.

V and J are TRBV9 and TRBJ2-1, with D perhaps TRBD1 (5 bases). Looked up from germline, CDR1 is SGDLS and CDR2 is YYNGEE. V gave up 1 base and J gave up 7 bases, with 12 bases separating them. The CDR3 runs 14 residues. This CDR3 is CASSVSAKGNEQFF. The CDR3 bases are TGTGCCAGCAGCGTATCGGCTAAGGGGAATGAGCAGTTCTTC.